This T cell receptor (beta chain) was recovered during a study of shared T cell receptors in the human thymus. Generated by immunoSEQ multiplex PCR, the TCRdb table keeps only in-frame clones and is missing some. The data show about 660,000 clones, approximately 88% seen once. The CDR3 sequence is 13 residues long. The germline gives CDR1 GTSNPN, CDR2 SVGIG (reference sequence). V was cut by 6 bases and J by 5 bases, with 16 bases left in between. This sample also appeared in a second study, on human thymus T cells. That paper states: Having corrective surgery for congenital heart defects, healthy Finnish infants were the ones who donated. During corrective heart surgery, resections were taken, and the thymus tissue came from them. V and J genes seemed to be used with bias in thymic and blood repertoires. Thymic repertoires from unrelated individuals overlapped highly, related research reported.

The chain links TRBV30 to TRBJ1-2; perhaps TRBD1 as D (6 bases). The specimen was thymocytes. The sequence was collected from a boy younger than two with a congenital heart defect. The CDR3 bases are TGTGCCTGCGGGAGGGGGGTTGAATATGGCTACACCTTC. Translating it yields CACGRGVEYGYTF. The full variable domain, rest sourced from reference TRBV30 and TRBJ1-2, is SQTIHQWPATLVQPVGSPLSLECTVEGTSNPNLYWYRQAAGRGLQLLFYSVGIGQISSEVPQNLSASRPQDRQFILSSKKLLLSDSGFYLCACGRGVEYGYTFGSGTRLTVV.